This T cell receptor (beta chain) appears in the sequencing data of a study of cytomegalovirus exposure and HLA in healthy donors. Overall study findings and caveats: Later on, analysis showed that most CMV-associated TCR beta chains appeared to be HLA-restricted.

The sample holds many counts of this clone. Its antigen is not identified. The germline CDR1 and CDR2 sequences are KGHSH and LQKENI. The V segment lost 3 bases and the J segment 10 bases; nucleotides outside the gene matches: 5. The CDR3 is made up of 14 amino acids. PCR was performed using 60 Vbeta and 13 Jbeta primers. Clones were read by immunoSEQ multiplex PCR, and TCRdb kept only the in-frame ones, dropping some. The table lists under 150,000 clones, 60% to 85% of them singletons. What was sequenced was PBMCs. This TCR was sampled from a man aged 18 to 29 in good health and CMV-seronegative. This sequence joins TRBV18 and TRBJ1-6; 8 bases are shared with TRBD1. In nucleotides, the CDR3 is TGTGCCAGCTCACCGACAGGGGAGAGGTCACCCCTCCACTTT. It encodes CASSPTGERSPLHF.